This T cell receptor beta chain was captured in a study of blood T cell repertoires in COVID-19. As originally analysed: Reference gene primer amplification yielded estimated nucleated cell counts. Profiling relied on immunoSEQ multiplex PCR, and the TCRdb table lists in-frame clones only, not all of them. Clone size and the V and J calls come from that table; the DNA yielded D and trimming. The data contain about 240,000 clones, more than 75% of them seen just once; the ten biggest clones take up approximately 13%. The CDR3 extends over 14 amino acids. Germline lookup yields CDR1 SGHRS and CDR2 YFSETQ. Trimming shortened V by 8 bases and J by 2 bases, and 15 bases separated the two germline ends.

J is TRBJ2-3 and V is TRBV5-1, with D possibly being TRBD2 (7 bases). The receptor was derived from an older woman with active or convalescent COVID-19. Input material: peripheral blood. The CDR3 DNA follows: TGCGCCAGTATGAGGGGGGGCTACACAGATACGCAGTATTTT. This gives the protein CASMRGGYTDTQYF.